This T cell receptor (beta chain) emerged from a study of blood T cell repertoires in COVID-19. Across the whole study: Whether acute or convalescent, the COVID-19 samples came from the United States, Italy and Spain. The analysed material was cDNA or gDNA that came from T cells, B-cell-depleted T cells, or PBMCs.

The Seattle patients joined while their infection was active and were tracked longitudinally afterward. The germline gives CDR1 MNHNY, CDR2 SVGAGI (reference sequence). With 5 bases clipped from V and 9 bases from J, the junction kept 15 bases outside the gene matches. The CDR3 contains 18 residues. Original analysis: It was from reference gene primer amplification that nucleated cell counts were estimated. Data came from immunoSEQ multiplex PCR; TCRdb stores just in-frame clones and leaves some out. The V and J calls and clone size were taken over from that table, and D and trimming were inferred from the DNA. Of about 230,000 clones in the sample, 85% to 90% were seen once.

The sample was peripheral blood. This sequence originates from a man aged 30 to 45 with COVID-19, enrolled during active disease. The J gene is TRBJ1-6, the V gene TRBV6-6, with 11 bases aligning to TRBD1. CDR3 protein: CASSPSDRGLIWSSPLHF. The CDR3 region has the DNA TGTGCCAGCAGTCCCTCGGACAGGGGGCTGATCTGGAGTTCACCCCTCCACTTT.